Listed below are T cell receptor beta chains from one sample, sequenced in a study of blood T cell repertoires in COVID-19. Profiling relied on immunoSEQ multiplex PCR, and the TCRdb table lists in-frame clones only, not all of them. Altogether approximately 150,000 clones are present, 80% to 85% being singletons, with the ten largest covering 8.9%. Specimen: peripheral blood. The receptors here all came from a man younger than 40 with COVID-19, enrolled during active disease. Both conserved end residues are part of each CDR3. A D gene is named only where the DNA matches it firmly. A row's size may be missing; if present it is once, few, many or a size class.

>NA|TRBJ2-1|NA|TRBV11-2
CASSGRLEGRFNEQFF
TGTGCCAGCAGCGGAAGGTTGGAGGGGAGGTTCAATGAGCAGTTCTTC
>NA|TRBJ1-2|NA|TRBV30
CAWSAQGYGYTF
TGTGCCTGGAGCGCACAGGGATATGGCTACACCTTC
>once|TRBJ1-6|TRBD1|TRBV28
CASSAPQGAPLHF
TGTGCCAGCAGTGCCCCGCAGGGGGCACCCCTCCACTTT
>NA|TRBJ2-7|TRBD2|TRBV30
CAWNLAGGGGEQYF
TGTGCCTGGAACCTAGCGGGAGGGGGGGGAGAGCAGTACTTC
>NA|TRBJ2-5|NA|TRBV5-4
CASSVGIRRDTVQYQETQYF
TGTGCCAGCAGCGTTGGAATACGCCGGGACACCGTACAGTATCAAGAGACCCAGTACTTC
>NA|TRBJ2-2|TRBD1|TRBV15
CATSREGTGPNTGELFF
TGTGCCACCAGCAGAGAGGGGACAGGACCTAACACCGGGGAGCTGTTTTTT
>NA|TRBJ2-3|TRBD1|TRBV4-1
CASSQSVGTVADTQYF
TGCGCCAGCAGCCAATCGGTTGGGACAGTAGCAGATACGCAGTATTTT
>NA|TRBJ2-7|TRBD1|TRBV29-1
CSVGQGREQYF
TGCAGCGTCGGACAGGGTCGCGAGCAGTACTTC
>NA|TRBJ2-1|TRBD2|TRBV5-5
CASSRTSMGEQFF
TGTGCCAGCAGCCGGACTAGTATGGGTGAGCAGTTCTTC
>many|TRBJ2-7|NA|TRBV19
CASSRLSTGAYEQYF
TGTGCCAGTAGTCGATTATCAACGGGGGCCTACGAGCAGTACTTC